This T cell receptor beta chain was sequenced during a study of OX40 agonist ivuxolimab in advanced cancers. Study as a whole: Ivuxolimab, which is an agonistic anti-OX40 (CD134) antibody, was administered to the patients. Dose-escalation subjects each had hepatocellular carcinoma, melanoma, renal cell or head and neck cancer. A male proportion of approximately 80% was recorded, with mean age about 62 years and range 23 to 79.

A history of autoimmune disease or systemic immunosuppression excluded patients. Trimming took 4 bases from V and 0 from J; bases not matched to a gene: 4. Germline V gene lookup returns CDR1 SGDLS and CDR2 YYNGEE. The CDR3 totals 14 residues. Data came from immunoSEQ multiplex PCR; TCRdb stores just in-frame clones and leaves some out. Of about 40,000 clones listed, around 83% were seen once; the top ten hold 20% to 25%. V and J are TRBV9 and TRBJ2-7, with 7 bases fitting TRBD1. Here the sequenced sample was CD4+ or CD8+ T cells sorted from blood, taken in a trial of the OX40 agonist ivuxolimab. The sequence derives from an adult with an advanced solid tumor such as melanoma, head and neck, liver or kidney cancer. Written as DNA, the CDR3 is TGTGCCAGCAGCAACGGACAGGTCTCCTACGAGCAGTACTTC. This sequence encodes CASSNGQVSYEQYF.